The 14 T cell receptor beta chains listed next were all sequenced from one sample in a study of radiotherapy plus CTLA-4 blockade in lung cancer listed by TCRdb under 2018. The library was generated by the immunoSEQ multiplex PCR assay. TCRdb re-hosts the immuneACCESS table, in-frame sequences only. Its copies lack some clones; in the studies checked, an unresolved V gene accounts for under half of them, and the cause for the rest is not known. Recorded for this sample are some 50,000 clones; approximately 80% of them occurred a single time. 2.5% to 4% of the sample is taken by the ten largest. Sample: peripheral blood, taken from a patient treated with radiotherapy plus ipilimumab. The origin of the receptors is a human donor with non-small cell lung cancer who had a partial response to radiotherapy plus ipilimumab.

This chain links TRBV4-2 with TRBJ2-3; 8 nucleotides align to TRBD2. The J segment lost 4 bases and the V segment lost 0 bases, leaving 9 bases of the junction unmatched. Germline V lookup: CDR1 LGHNA, CDR2 YNFKEQ. The CDR3 length is 17 residues. The CDR3 nucleotides are TGTGCCAGCAGCCAAGACCCGGGGGGGCGGGGGGCAGATACGCAGTATTTT. The encoded protein is CASSQDPGGRGADTQYF.

This chain links TRBV6-5 with TRBJ2-5, with 8 bases that match TRBD1. The junction had 8 bases not matched to a gene; V was cut back by 6 bases and J by 5 bases. The CDR3 covers 14 residues. Per the germline V gene, CDR1 is MNHEY and CDR2 is SVGAGI. This CDR3 is CASSPRGRVETQYF. CDR3 coding DNA: TGTGCCAGCAGCCCCAGGGGGCGCGTGGAGACCCAGTACTTC.

CDR3 sequence: CASSLETGSWDEQFF. CDR3 DNA sequence: TGCGCCAGCAGCTTGGAGACAGGGAGTTGGGATGAGCAGTTCTTC. The V gene is TRBV5-1, the J gene TRBJ2-1; 7 nucleotides match TRBD1. The V gene's germline CDR1 is SGHRS and CDR2 YFSETQ. CDR3 length: 15 residues. J lost 8 bases, V lost 0 bases, and 8 bases had no gene match.

The rearrangement joins TRBV7-6 to TRBJ2-7; TRBD2 might be the D (6 bases). Per the germline V gene, CDR1 is SGHVS and CDR2 is FNYEAQ. The CDR3 length is 14 residues. V shed 4 bases and J shed 2 bases, with 12 bases lying between them. DNA of the CDR3: TGTGCCAGCAGCTCCCAGGAGGGGCCCTACGAGCAGTACTTC. It is translated as CASSSQEGPYEQYF. The variable domain in full, completed from reference TRBV7-6 and TRBJ2-7, reads GAGVSQSPRYKVTKRGQDVALRCDPISGHVSLYWYRQALGQGPEFLTYFNYEAQQDKSGLPNDRFSAERPEGSISTLTIQRTEQRDSAMYRCASSSQEGPYEQYFGPGTRLTVT.

There are a few counts of this clone. The gene calls are TRBV27 and TRBJ1-1; the D is unclear. Trimming cost V 2 bases and J 5 bases, with 9 bases left between them. The CDR3 is 13 amino acids. CDR1 MNHEY and CDR2 SMNVEV come from the germline V gene (reference sequence). The CDR3 is CASSLRGSTEAFF. The CDR3, as DNA: TGTGCCAGCAGTTTAAGAGGTTCTACTGAAGCTTTCTTT.

The V call is TRBV11-2, the J call TRBJ2-5; perhaps TRBD1 as D (6 bases). Trimming removed 4 bases at V and 4 bases at J, with 16 bases between. Germline V gene lookup returns CDR1 SGHAT and CDR2 FQNNGV. The CDR3 covers 15 residues. The CDR3 DNA reads TGTGCCAGCAGCTCACTGGGACACCCGGGAGAGACCCAGTACTTC. Its protein product is CASSSLGHPGETQYF.

J is TRBJ1-6 and V is TRBV11-3; tentatively, D is TRBD1 (6 bases). Germline V CDR1 and CDR2: SGHNT, YENEEA. V was pared by 1 base and J by 7 bases, with 8 bases between. This CDR3 has 14 amino acids. This CDR3 reads CASSLAGANSPLHF. For the CDR3, the DNA is TGTGCCAGCAGCTTAGCAGGGGCGAATTCACCCCTCCACTTT. The variable domain in full, completed from reference TRBV11-3 and TRBJ1-6, reads EAGVVQSPRYKIIEKKQPVAFWCNPISGHNTLYWYLQNLGQGPELLIRYENEEAVDDSQLPKDRFSAERLKGVDSTLKIQPAELGDSAVYLCASSLAGANSPLHFGNGTRLTVT.

This clone was detected only once. The rearrangement joins TRBV5-1 to TRBJ1-2; 11 nucleotides agree with TRBD1. This CDR3 has 14 amino acids. Germline CDR1 SGHRS, CDR2 YFSETQ. The junction had 7 bases not matched to a gene; V was cut back by 4 bases and J by 8 bases. For the CDR3, the DNA is TGCGCCAGCAGCCTCGGACAGGGGGCGCGGGGCTACACCTTC. Its protein product is CASSLGQGARGYTF.

The chain has TRBV11-3 and TRBJ1-1, with D unresolved. There are 13 residues in the CDR3. V was cut by 3 bases and J by 1 base, with 6 bases left in between. Germline V gives CDR1 SGHNT, CDR2 YENEEA. CDR3 bases: TGTGCCAGCAGCTTGGAGGAGAACACTGAAGCTTTCTTT. This codes for CASSLEENTEAFF.

This chain uses TRBV4-1 with TRBJ1-4, with TRBD1 matching 7 bases. The V segment lost 6 bases and the J segment 8 bases; nucleotides outside the gene matches: 9. Germline lookup yields CDR1 MGHRA and CDR2 YSYEKL. The CDR3 extends over 14 amino acids. CDR3: CASRRDRGIEKLFF. CDR3 nucleotides: TGCGCCAGCAGACGGGACAGAGGGATAGAAAAACTGTTTTTT.

The rearrangement joins TRBV5-1 to TRBJ1-1; no definite D call. V shed 3 bases and J shed 0 bases, with 9 bases lying between them. The CDR3 totals 14 residues. CDR1 SGHRS and CDR2 YFSETQ come from the germline V gene. The CDR3 is CASSSLRVNTEAFF. Written as DNA, the CDR3 is TGCGCCAGCAGCTCCCTTCGGGTGAACACTGAAGCTTTCTTT.

The count of this clone is one. The rearrangement joins TRBV21-1 to TRBJ2-5; TRBD1, the table's D call, was not compared with the DNA. TRBV21-1 is an annotated pseudogene. This CDR3 spans 15 amino acids. The CDR3 DNA reads as TGTGCCAGCAGCAAAGTGGGGACAGGGGTAAGGGAGCAGTACTTC. Translation gives CASSKVGTGVREQYF.

The chain recombines TRBV7-9 with TRBJ2-7; D not resolved. Trimming shortened V by 4 bases and J by 4 bases, and 8 bases separated the two germline ends. In germline, CDR1 is SEHNR, CDR2 FQNEAQ (reference sequence). The CDR3 sequence is 12 residues long. The CDR3 here is CASSSRVYEQYF. The CDR3 DNA reads as TGTGCCAGCAGCTCCCGCGTGTACGAGCAGTACTTC.

This chain links TRBV10-2 with TRBJ2-1; 10 bases map to TRBD1. The ends lost 10 bases at V and 7 bases at J; junction bases unmatched: 7. CDR3 length equals 13 residues. Germline V gene data show CDR1 as WSHSY and CDR2 as SAAADI. CDR3: CAISGQGMNEQFF. The CDR3 DNA sequence: TGCGCCATCTCGGGACAGGGGATGAATGAGCAGTTCTTC.